The 27 T cell receptor beta chains below all came from one sample that was sequenced in a study of T cells in Graves' hyperthyroidism and ophthalmopathy. TCR beta CDR3 regions were amplified from RNA. The study used the HTBI primer set for a first-round RT-PCR of the TCR CDR3. TCRdb passed the multiplex PCR reads through MiXCR, listing each CDR3 protein once. The table shows under 250,000 distinct CDR3 sequences, with around 16% occurring only once. The sequencing sample was made of blood. These receptors all stem from a woman aged 45 to 65 with Graves' hyperthyroidism.

CDR3 sequence reads: CASSVGQGRDYGYTF. CDR3 coding DNA: TGTGCCAGCAGCGTAGGGCAGGGGAGGGACTATGGCTACACCTTC. V is TRBV9 and J is TRBJ1-2; TRBD1 might be the D (6 bases). The CDR3 runs to 15 residues. Looked up from germline, CDR1 is SGDLS and CDR2 is YYNGEE. The germline V and J ends were trimmed by 0 bases and 3 bases, with 12 bases remaining between them.

This clonotype was seen only a few times. The genes are TRBV11-2 and TRBJ2-7; 11 positions match TRBD2. The CDR3 spans 14 residues. CDR1 and CDR2 from the germline V gene are SGHAT and FQNNGV. Losses at the gene ends were 8 bases for V and 6 bases for J; bases not matched to a gene: 9. CDR3 nucleotide sequence: TGTGCCAGCGGGTCTAGCGGGAGGATTAGCGAGCAGTACTTC. Its protein product is CASGSSGRISEQYF.

The V and J genes are TRBV27 and TRBJ2-4; the D gene is possibly TRBD1 (5 bases). Between the trimmed V and J ends, which lost 2 bases and 4 bases, there was a span of 12 bases. The CDR3 has 15 residues. The germline gives CDR1 MNHEY, CDR2 SMNVEV (reference sequence). CDR3: CASSLGAAPKNIQYF. The CDR3 DNA follows: TGTGCCAGCAGTTTAGGGGCCGCACCGAAAAACATTCAGTACTTC.

There are many counts of this clonotype. The rearrangement uses TRBV6-5 and TRBJ2-5, with TRBD1 matching over 11 bases. The CDR3 totals 15 residues. Germline trimming cut 0 bases from V and 5 bases from J; bases unmatched to any gene: 2. Germline loops: CDR1 MNHEY, CDR2 SVGAGI. CDR3 DNA: TGTGCCAGCAGTTACTCGGGGACAGGGGGGGAGACCCAGTACTTC. Protein: CASSYSGTGGETQYF.

There are many counts of this clonotype. This chain uses TRBV3-1 with TRBJ2-7; 12 bases agree with TRBD2. This CDR3 contains 16 residues. Germline values: CDR1 LGHDT, CDR2 YNNKEL (reference sequence). The trim removed 1 base at V and 6 bases at J, leaving 7 bases unmatched. CDR3 sequence (DNA): TGTGCCAGCAGCCAAGGGCTAGCGGGAGGGATGAGCGAGCAGTACTTC. Translation gives CASSQGLAGGMSEQYF.

This clonotype was detected many times. The gene calls are TRBV7-2 and TRBJ2-7; 9 nucleotides match TRBD2. Trimming took 4 bases from V and 0 from J; bases not matched to a gene: 4. Germline CDR1 is SGHTA and CDR2 is FQGNSA. The CDR3 totals 15 residues. CDR3 coding DNA: TGTGCCAGCAGCTCGGGACTAGCTTACTCCTACGAGCAGTACTTC. Residues: CASSSGLAYSYEQYF.

This clonotype has only a few counts. V gene TRBV4-1 combines with J gene TRBJ1-1; D is possibly TRBD1 (6 bases). This CDR3 contains 16 residues. Germline assignment: CDR1 MGHRA and CDR2 YSYEKL. Trimming pared 1 base from V and 3 bases from J, leaving 15 bases between. This chain's CDR3 is CASSQALDRKDTEAFF. As DNA, the CDR3 is TGCGCCAGCAGCCAAGCGCTGGACAGAAAAGACACTGAAGCTTTCTTT.

The chain recombines TRBV25-1 with TRBJ2-7, with TRBD2 as a possible D gene (6 bases). This CDR3 region has 12 residues. Germline CDR1 is MGHDK and CDR2 is SYGVNS. V was pared by 4 bases and J by 5 bases, with 9 bases between. In DNA form, the CDR3 reads TGTGCCAGCAGTGGTCAGCGGGACGAGCAGTACTTC. Protein: CASSGQRDEQYF.

This clonotype appeared many times. The chain has TRBV6-1 and TRBJ1-5; D unclear. CDR3 length equals 14 residues. The V gene lost 8 bases and the J gene lost 3 bases, with 14 bases spanning the gap. The germline V gene encodes CDR1 MNHNS and CDR2 SASEGT. This CDR3 reads CASSRRQLNQPQHF. The CDR3, as DNA: TGTGCCAGCTCTCGTCGGCAGCTCAATCAGCCCCAGCATTTT.

The chain has TRBV20-1 and TRBJ2-1; D ambiguous. The CDR3 has 11 residues. V shed 4 bases and J shed 4 bases, with 5 bases lying between them. CDR1 and CDR2 from the germline V gene are DFQATT and SNEGSKA (reference sequence). The CDR3 DNA is TGCAGTGCTATCTGGTACAATGAGCAGTTCTTC. It translates to CSAIWYNEQFF.

This clonotype was seen ten or more times. The rearrangement links TRBV20-1 to TRBJ1-1, with D perhaps TRBD1 (6 bases). CDR1 and CDR2 from the germline V gene are DFQATT and SNEGSKA (reference sequence). The CDR3 has 13 residues. V gave up 6 bases and J gave up 1 base, with 12 bases separating them. CDR3 loop: CSAVQGPNTEAFF. CDR3 nucleotide sequence: TGCAGTGCCGTACAGGGCCCGAACACTGAAGCTTTCTTT.

This clonotype appeared many times. The CDR3 region is CASSPLTGTQFF. The CDR3 bases are TGTGCCAGCAGTCCCTTGACAGGGACGCAGTTCTTC. The chain recombines TRBV28 with TRBJ2-1; 7 nucleotides match TRBD1. The trim removed 5 bases at V and 12 bases at J, leaving 7 bases unmatched. The length of the CDR3 is 12 residues. Per germline, CDR1 MDHEN and CDR2 SYDVKM.

CDR3 amino acids: CASSQDRALVSNEQFF. CDR3 coding DNA: TGTGCCAGCAGCCAGGACCGGGCTTTGGTTAGTAATGAGCAGTTCTTC. The chain links TRBV14 to TRBJ2-1; D is unclear. Germline lookup yields CDR1 SGHDN and CDR2 FVKESK. Trimming pared 3 bases from V and 7 bases from J, leaving 19 bases between. The CDR3 length is 16 residues.

The V and J genes are TRBV29-1 and TRBJ2-2; D gene ambiguous. In germline, CDR1 is SQVTM, CDR2 ANQGSEA. V was cut by 3 bases and J by 0 bases, with 2 bases left in between. CDR3 length equals 12 residues. DNA for the CDR3: TGCAGCGTTGACTCGAACACCGGGGAGCTGTTTTTT. Encoded protein: CSVDSNTGELFF.

In this sample, this clonotype turned up many times. This rearrangement joins TRBV6-1 to TRBJ1-1; D might be TRBD1 (6 bases). With 7 bases removed from V and 3 bases from J, the gap between germline ends came to 9 bases. The CDR3 totals 12 residues. Germline V lookup: CDR1 MNHNS, CDR2 SASEGT. CDR3 in DNA: TGTGCCAGCAAGAAGGGGGACACTGAAGCTTTCTTT. This translates into CASKKGDTEAFF.

The genes are TRBV5-1 and TRBJ1-1; D not resolved. The CDR3 extends over 14 amino acids. Trimming cost V 1 base and J 1 base, with 8 bases left between them. CDR1 SGHRS and CDR2 YFSETQ come from the germline V gene. The CDR3, as DNA: TGCGCCAGCAGCTTGAGTCAGACGAACACTGAAGCTTTCTTT. It yields the protein CASSLSQTNTEAFF.

This chain joins TRBV7-9 and TRBJ2-1; TRBD1 or TRBD2 may be the D gene (6 bases each). Germline CDR1 is SEHNR and CDR2 is FQNEAQ (reference sequence). CDR3 length equals 16 residues. The germline V and J ends were trimmed by 5 bases and 5 bases, with 19 bases remaining between them. CDR3 sequence reads: CASSTRGEGRDNEQFF. In DNA, the CDR3 is TGTGCCAGCAGCACGAGGGGGGAAGGACGGGACAATGAGCAGTTCTTC.

This clonotype came up a few times. The genes are TRBV10-3 and TRBJ2-7; the D gene is possibly TRBD1 (6 bases). This CDR3 is built from 11 residues. Germline V CDR1 and CDR2: ENHRY, SYGVKD. V was cut by 7 bases and J by 3 bases, with 7 bases left in between. The CDR3 reads CAIMGHYEQYF. DNA for the CDR3: TGTGCCATCATGGGACACTACGAGCAGTACTTC.

The rearrangement links TRBV29-1 to TRBJ2-7; 8 bases align to TRBD1. Trimming removed 7 bases from V and 3 bases from J; junction bases left unmatched: 11. Germline lookup yields CDR1 SQVTM and CDR2 ANQGSEA. This CDR3 has 14 amino acids. The CDR3 region has the DNA TGCAGCGCCGATACCGGGACAGGAGACTACGAGCAGTACTTC. Translation: CSADTGTGDYEQYF.

The chain recombines TRBV20-1 with TRBJ1-5; 7 bases map to TRBD1. Germline V gene data show CDR1 as DFQATT and CDR2 as SNEGSKA (reference sequence). The CDR3 contains 12 residues. The CDR3 loop reads CSAGGYNQPQHF. The DNA of the CDR3 is TGCAGCGCAGGGGGGTACAATCAGCCCCAGCATTTT.

The chain is built from TRBV24-1 and TRBJ1-5, with TRBD1 matching 9 bases. The V and J ends lost 2 bases and 4 bases, in that order; junction bases with no gene match: 5. This CDR3 has 16 residues. Germline values: CDR1 KGHDR, CDR2 SFDVKD. The CDR3 DNA follows: TGTGCCACCAGTGATTCGGACAGGGGTTCGAATCAGCCCCAGCATTTT. Translated: CATSDSDRGSNQPQHF.

This clonotype was picked up many times. J is TRBJ1-5 and V is TRBV3-1, with D possibly matching TRBD1 (5 bases). V was clipped by 0 bases and J by 5 bases, with 11 bases between them. This CDR3 contains 15 residues. In germline, CDR1 is LGHDT, CDR2 YNNKEL (reference sequence). CDR3: CASSQDVGAYQPQHF. The CDR3 DNA follows: TGTGCCAGCAGCCAAGACGTAGGGGCTTATCAGCCCCAGCATTTT.

In this sample, this clonotype turned up a few times. The missing conserved phenylalanine or tryptophan at the end of this CDR3 makes a read error likely. CDR3 amino acids: CASSGGAYEAFL. CDR3 coding DNA: TGCGCCAGCAGCGGGGGCGCATATGAGGCTTTCCTT. The genes are TRBV5-1 and TRBJ1-1; perhaps TRBD1 as D (6 bases). V lost 4 bases to trimming and J lost 11 bases, with 15 bases between them. CDR1 is SGHRS and CDR2 is YFSETQ in the germline V gene. The CDR3 is 12 residues long.

The J gene is TRBJ2-7, the V gene TRBV5-1; D is possibly TRBD2 (6 bases). Germline V lookup: CDR1 SGHRS, CDR2 YFSETQ. The length of the CDR3 is 21 residues. The V gene lost 4 bases and the J gene lost 2 bases, with 34 bases spanning the gap. CDR3: CASSGSQGTGTAGFTTYEQYF. The CDR3 bases are TGCGCCAGCAGCGGGTCCCAGGGCACCGGGACTGCGGGATTTACCACCTACGAGCAGTACTTC.

The CDR3 reads CASSRELDPEQYF. Here the CDR3 DNA reads TGTGCCAGCAGTCGCGAACTAGACCCCGAGCAGTACTTC. The chain uses TRBV6-1 and TRBJ2-7, with a weak D call TRBD2 (5 bases). The CDR3 consists of 13 residues. The germline V and J ends were trimmed by 5 bases and 6 bases, with 14 bases remaining between them. CDR1 is MNHNS and CDR2 is SASEGT in the germline V gene.

The chain employs TRBV29-1 and TRBJ1-2; TRBD1 might be the D (6 bases). Germline CDR1 SQVTM, CDR2 ANQGSEA. The CDR3 is made up of 11 amino acids. Trimming cost V 7 bases and J 6 bases, with 12 bases left between them. CDR3 amino acids: CSAGQKNGYTF. The CDR3 region has the DNA TGCAGCGCCGGACAGAAAAATGGCTACACCTTC.

This clonotype appeared many times. V gene TRBV28 combines with J gene TRBJ2-3; perhaps TRBD2 as D (6 bases). CDR3 length equals 17 residues. CDR1 is MDHEN and CDR2 is SYDVKM in the germline V gene. V lost 3 bases and J 6 bases, leaving 22 bases between the germline ends. For the CDR3, the DNA is TGTGCCAGCAGTTTTGGCCTTGCGGGGTCCCCTACGGATACGCAGTATTTT. It codes for CASSFGLAGSPTDTQYF. Filled out from reference TRBV28 and TRBJ2-3, the complete variable domain reads DVKVTQSSRYLVKRTGEKVFLECVQDMDHENMFWYRQDPGLGLRLIYFSYDVKMKEKGDIPEGYSVSREKKERFSLILESASTNQTSMYLCASSFGLAGSPTDTQYFGPGTRLTVL.